Below, 23 T cell receptor beta chains from the same sample are listed, as sequenced in a study of T cells in Graves' hyperthyroidism and ophthalmopathy (dated by TCRdb to 2018 to 2020). The method behind the library was multiplex PCR. Sequencer: Illumina HiSeq 2000. The TCR beta CDR3 regions were amplified from RNA transcripts. For the first round of RT-PCR on the TCR CDR3, the HTBI primer set was used together with the Qiagen OneStep RT-PCR kit. TCRdb itself trimmed the public reads at Q25 with fastp, ran MiXCR and retained productive beta chains. For every CDR3 protein sequence, its rows merge into one entry that carries the most common genes and DNA. The sample records some 300,000 distinct CDR3 sequences, about 13% of which are singletons. The ten most abundant clones make up roughly 7.9% of the sample. The sequenced sample was blood. These TCRs come from a woman in her 40s with Graves' hyperthyroidism.

This clonotype was detected ten times or more. The chain joins TRBV7-9 to TRBJ2-5; D is perhaps TRBD2 (6 bases). The CDR3 contains 12 residues. The germline V and J ends were trimmed by 10 bases and 2 bases, with 11 bases remaining between them. Germline assignment: CDR1 SEHNR and CDR2 FQNEAQ (reference sequence). CDR3 region: CATRREQETQYF. CDR3 bases: TGTGCCACCCGGAGGGAACAAGAGACCCAGTACTTC.

This clonotype appeared many times. The chain combines TRBV7-2 with TRBJ2-2; unclear D gene. Per germline, CDR1 SGHTA and CDR2 FQGNSA. The CDR3 loop spans 13 amino acids. Deletions cut 5 bases from V and 5 bases from J, with 9 bases between. The CDR3 here is CASSTRSTGELFF. CDR3 sequence (DNA): TGTGCCAGCAGCACCAGATCTACCGGGGAGCTGTTTTTT.

In this sample, this clonotype turned up many times. The chain links TRBV28 to TRBJ2-5; D may be TRBD1 (5 bases). Trimming left V 8 bases short and J 5 bases short, with 21 bases between. There are 15 residues in the CDR3. Germline V CDR1 and CDR2: MDHEN, SYDVKM. The CDR3 is CASQGLGRGDETQYF. CDR3 DNA: TGTGCCAGCCAAGGGTTGGGTAGGGGCGACGAGACCCAGTACTTC.

This clonotype was observed once. The chain has TRBV7-2 and TRBJ2-7, with 13 bases lining up with TRBD2. CDR1 is SGHTA, CDR2 FQGNSA, per germline. The CDR3 spans 15 residues. The V gene end was trimmed by 3 bases and the J gene end by 5 bases; junction bases not matched to a gene: 4. CDR3 region: CASSFGLAGVDEQYF. DNA for the CDR3: TGTGCCAGCAGCTTCGGACTAGCGGGAGTGGACGAGCAGTACTTC.

J is TRBJ1-4 and V is TRBV15; TRBD1 matches at 7 bases. The V gene's germline CDR1 is LNHNV and CDR2 YYDKDF (reference sequence). Germline trimming cut 0 bases from V and 6 bases from J; bases unmatched to any gene: 7. This CDR3 has 16 amino acids. CDR3 in DNA: TGTGCCACCAGCAGAGATCCGGGACAGTGGGATGAAAAACTGTTTTTT. Its protein product is CATSRDPGQWDEKLFF. The whole variable domain, remainder taken from reference TRBV15 and TRBJ1-4, is DAMVIQNPRYQVTQFGKPVTLSCSQTLNHNVMYWYQQKSSQAPKLLFHYYDKDFNNEADTPDNFQSRRPNTSFCFLDIRSPGLGDTAMYLCATSRDPGQWDEKLFFGSGTQLSVL.

This clonotype was picked up many times. V usage is TRBV6-2 or TRBV6-3 and J usage is TRBJ2-7; 11 positions agree with TRBD2. Per the germline V gene, CDR1 is MNHEY and CDR2 is SVGEGT. With 0 bases clipped from V and 6 bases from J, the junction kept 4 bases outside the gene matches. This CDR3 is 15 amino acids long. CDR3 sequence (DNA): TGTGCCAGCAGTTACTCGCGGCTAGCGGGAGGCGAGCAGTACTTC. This gives the protein CASSYSRLAGGEQYF.

The rearrangement joins TRBV6-2 or TRBV6-3 to TRBJ2-1; D is possibly TRBD2 (5 bases). Per germline, CDR1 MNHEY and CDR2 SVGEGT. The V and J ends lost 11 bases and 6 bases respectively, with 20 bases between them. The CDR3 has 14 residues. The CDR3: CARNLSPTSNEQFF. The CDR3 nucleotides read TGTGCCCGCAATCTCAGCCCCACTAGCAATGAGCAGTTCTTC.

This clonotype was observed many times. The chain is built from TRBV7-9 and TRBJ2-7, with D tentatively TRBD1 (5 bases). V was trimmed by 6 bases and J by 6 bases, leaving 21 bases between them. This CDR3 spans 15 amino acids. Germline loops: CDR1 SEHNR, CDR2 FQNEAQ (reference sequence). The CDR3 here is CASRPGAETPREQYF. Here the CDR3 DNA reads TGTGCCAGCAGGCCTGGGGCAGAGACCCCGCGCGAGCAGTACTTC.

This clonotype was counted at least ten times. This sequence joins TRBV3-1 and TRBJ1-5; TRBD1 might be the D (5 bases). Per germline, CDR1 LGHDT and CDR2 YNNKEL (reference sequence). CDR3 length: 15 amino acids. V shed 5 bases and J shed 2 bases, with 13 bases lying between them. The CDR3 DNA is TGTGCCAGCAGCTCCTCCGGGACGGGCAATCAGCCCCAGCATTTT. Its translation is CASSSSGTGNQPQHF.

This clonotype was counted many times. The chain links TRBV11-2 to TRBJ2-3; D gene ambiguous. CDR1 SGHAT and CDR2 FQNNGV come from the germline V gene. CDR3 length: 13 amino acids. V was cut by 3 bases and J by 6 bases, with 10 bases left in between. CDR3 sequence (DNA): TGTGCCAGCAGCTTTGGAGAGGCGGATACGCAGTATTTT. Translated: CASSFGEADTQYF.

This clonotype was counted only a few times. The chain recombines TRBV10-3 with TRBJ2-1, with D unclear. V lost 2 bases, J lost 7 bases, and 9 bases lay in between. In germline, CDR1 is ENHRY, CDR2 SYGVKD. CDR3 length equals 13 residues. The CDR3 reads CAISEKGSNEQFF. The CDR3 region has the DNA TGTGCCATCAGTGAGAAAGGGTCAAATGAGCAGTTCTTC.

This clonotype was observed at least ten times. The genes are TRBV12-3 or TRBV12-4 and TRBJ1-2; D unclear. The CDR3 loop spans 13 amino acids. Deletions cut 1 base from V and 1 base from J, with 4 bases between. The CDR3 loop is CASSLDNNYGYTF. The CDR3 DNA sequence: TGTGCCAGCAGTTTAGACAATAACTATGGCTACACCTTC.

This clonotype was seen at least ten times. The chain has TRBV24-1 and TRBJ2-7, with a weak D call TRBD2 (6 bases). This CDR3 comprises 16 residues. Trimming cost V 3 bases and J 2 bases, with 16 bases left between them. From germline, CDR1 is KGHDR and CDR2 SFDVKD. Here the CDR3 reads CATSDGRRAGAYEQYF. The CDR3 DNA sequence: TGTGCCACCAGTGATGGACGGAGGGCTGGGGCCTACGAGCAGTACTTC.

This clonotype was observed a handful of times. The chain employs TRBV11-2 and TRBJ2-1; D remains unclear. The CDR3 is 14 amino acids. Trimming shortened V by 5 bases and J by 0 bases, and 8 bases separated the two germline ends. Germline CDR1 SGHAT, CDR2 FQNNGV. The DNA for the CDR3 is TGTGCCAGCAGCGCCAGAAGCTCCTACAATGAGCAGTTCTTC. Amino acid sequence: CASSARSSYNEQFF. The variable domain in full, completed from reference TRBV11-2 and TRBJ2-1, reads EAGVAQSPRYKIIEKRQSVAFWCNPISGHATLYWYQQILGQGPKLLIQFQNNGVVDDSQLPKDRFSAERLKGVDSTLKIQPAKLEDSAVYLCASSARSSYNEQFFGPGTRLTVL.

This clonotype was found a few times. The chain employs TRBV29-1 and TRBJ2-5; 8 bases map to TRBD1. V shed 4 bases, J shed 9 bases, and the junction held 13 bases outside the gene matches. This CDR3 spans 14 amino acids. The germline V gene encodes CDR1 SQVTM and CDR2 ANQGSEA. This chain's CDR3 is CSVAKDRAGEAQYF. CDR3 sequence (DNA): TGCAGCGTTGCCAAGGACAGGGCTGGGGAGGCCCAGTACTTC.

There are many counts of this clonotype. The chain uses TRBV6-5 and TRBJ2-1; 7 bases line up with TRBD2. Looked up from germline, CDR1 is MNHEY and CDR2 is SVGAGI. The CDR3 contains 17 residues. V lost 2 bases to trimming and J lost 4 bases; unmatched junction nucleotides: 11. CDR3 nucleotide sequence: TGTGCCAGCAGTTACGAGGCGGGAGAGTTGGATTACAATGAGCAGTTCTTC. This gives the protein CASSYEAGELDYNEQFF.

This clonotype came up many times. The chain uses TRBV28 and TRBJ2-5; D call uncertain. The CDR3 spans 14 residues. Germline loops: CDR1 MDHEN, CDR2 SYDVKM. Trimming removed 0 bases at V and 5 bases at J, with 10 bases between. CDR3 nucleotides: TGTGCCAGCAGTTTATGGGCTAGATGGGAGACCCAGTACTTC. Amino acid sequence: CASSLWARWETQYF.

This clonotype came up a few times. The V call is TRBV6-1, the J call TRBJ2-6; D tentatively reads TRBD1 or TRBD2 (5 bases each). Trimming stripped 6 bases from V and 0 bases from J, with 9 bases between. Germline loops: CDR1 MNHNS, CDR2 SASEGT. The CDR3 runs to 15 residues. The CDR3 nucleotides are TGTGCCAGCAGGGGACGGTCCTCTGGGGCCAACGTCCTGACTTTC. Amino acids: CASRGRSSGANVLTF.

This clonotype was recorded many times. The gene calls are TRBV6-1 and TRBJ2-3; no firm D call. Between the trimmed V and J ends, which lost 1 base and 3 bases, there was a span of 11 bases. CDR3 length: 15 amino acids. From germline, CDR1 is MNHNS and CDR2 SASEGT. The CDR3 region has the DNA TGTGCCAGCAGTGAAGATGAGACGACAACAGATACGCAGTATTTT. Translating it yields CASSEDETTTDTQYF.

This clonotype occurred many times. The chain has TRBV5-1 and TRBJ2-3; D gene ambiguous. This CDR3 has 10 residues. Germline CDR1 SGHRS, CDR2 YFSETQ. V was shortened by 4 bases and J by 6 bases, with 3 bases between the two germline ends. CDR3 nucleotides: TGCGCCAGCAGCGTGGATACGCAGTATTTT. Translated: CASSVDTQYF.

As concerns this clonotype: Given a much more abundant clone one base away, this may be a read error. The V call is TRBV11-2, the J call TRBJ2-1, with unresolved D. This CDR3 is 15 amino acids long. Between the trimmed V and J ends, which lost 1 base and 4 bases, there was a span of 11 bases. The V gene's germline CDR1 is SGHAT and CDR2 FQNNGV. The CDR3 DNA is TGTGCCAGCAGCTTAGCGGCTGGCGCTTACAATGAGCAGTTCTTC. Its protein product is CASSLAAGAYNEQFF.

This clonotype has ten or more counts. V gene TRBV20-1 combines with J gene TRBJ2-1; TRBD2 matches 9 bases. The CDR3 is 14 amino acids. Germline V lookup: CDR1 DFQATT, CDR2 SNEGSKA (reference sequence). V gave up 7 bases and J gave up 7 bases; unmatched junction bases: 11. The CDR3 protein is CSVSSSGSRNEQFF. The CDR3, as DNA: TGCAGTGTTTCCAGTAGCGGGAGCCGGAATGAGCAGTTCTTC.

This clonotype was recorded many times. The chain joins TRBV3-1 to TRBJ2-1; possibly TRBD1 for D (5 bases). The V and J ends lost 1 base and 7 bases respectively, with 17 bases between them. Germline CDR1 is LGHDT and CDR2 is YNNKEL (reference sequence). The CDR3 totals 16 residues. The CDR3: CASSQGLPAPGNEQFF. CDR3 sequence (DNA): TGTGCCAGCAGCCAAGGTCTCCCGGCCCCAGGGAATGAGCAGTTCTTC.